This T cell receptor beta chain was sequenced for a study of monozygotic twins with inflammatory bowel disease. Germline loops: CDR1 LNHDA, CDR2 SQIVND (reference sequence). This CDR3 has 15 residues. After re-calling the 5' RACE reads, TCRdb lists one entry per CDR3 protein, DNA absent. The table for this sample gives around 450,000 distinct CDR3 sequences. The sample was blood. This rearrangement joins TRBV19 to TRBJ1-1; absent DNA, TCRdb's TRBD1 call cannot be checked. This receptor was identified in a human donor with ulcerative colitis or Crohn's disease, or a healthy co-twin of an affected twin (not recorded which). The CDR3: CASITAGTANTEAFF.